This T cell receptor beta chain was captured by sequencing in a study of cytomegalovirus exposure and HLA in healthy donors. Background on the study: Genotyping showed 75% to 90% of almost 400 donors falling in the Caucasian-associated ancestry cluster. Study results and limitations: Researchers reportedly found TCR beta sequences accurately predicted most subjects' HLA-A and HLA-B alleles. Common viral pathogens (according to a later analysis) appeared linked to several of the most significant clusters. One variant, a missense change in DCLRE1C, was linked in a later analysis to TCR beta V- and J-gene trimming.

60 Vbeta and 13 Jbeta primers were used in PCR. The protocol was immunoSEQ multiplex PCR, while the TCRdb copy is restricted to in-frame clones and leaves out a portion. Of approximately 180,000 clones listed, 81% were seen once; the top ten hold approximately 5%. The V gene lost 4 bases and the J gene lost 3 bases, with 10 bases spanning the gap. The CDR3 length is 13 residues. Germline V gene lookup returns CDR1 SGHDT and CDR2 YYEEEE. Comments on this clone: The antigen remains unidentified.

This chain joins TRBV5-6 and TRBJ1-1, with D tentatively TRBD1 (6 bases). Sequenced: PBMCs. The clonotype was recovered from a woman between 18 and 29 years old in good health and CMV-seropositive. As DNA, the CDR3 is TGTGCCAGCAGCCTACAGGGTTACACTGAAGCTTTCTTT. It specifies CASSLQGYTEAFF. Together with reference TRBV5-6 and TRBJ1-1, the CDR3 gives the full variable domain: DAGVTQSPTHLIKTRGQQVTLRCSPKSGHDTVSWYQQALGQGPQFIFQYYEEEERQRGNFPDRFSGHQFPNYSSELNVNALLLGDSALYLCASSLQGYTEAFFGQGTRLTVV.